The 18 T cell receptor beta chains in this list originate from one sample, sequenced in a study of T-cell memory formation after mild COVID-19 (dated by TCRdb to about 2021). Libraries were constructed by 5' RACE. The listed sequencing device is Illumina NovaSeq 6000. TCRdb reran the public reads through fastp at Q25 and MiXCR, keeping productive beta chains. Every distinct CDR3 protein forms one entry, paired with its most common genes and DNA. This sample holds about 140,000 distinct CDR3 sequences; about 14% were observed only once. The ten largest make up more than 25% of the sample. The specimen was PBMCs or a T cell subset sorted from them (not recorded which). The receptor set was obtained from an adult woman who had mild COVID-19 (a few samples of this study predate the infection). The sample titles of this study are shuffled in the database, so cell type and time point are left out; the donor was told from shared clones.

The genes are TRBV27 and TRBJ1-5, with D tentatively TRBD1 (5 bases). In germline, CDR1 is MNHEY, CDR2 SMNVEV (reference sequence). The V and J ends lost 5 bases and 4 bases respectively, with 9 bases between them. The CDR3 is 13 residues long. The CDR3 sequence: CASSGRVNQPQHF. The CDR3 DNA follows: TGTGCCAGCAGTGGCAGGGTGAATCAGCCCCAGCATTTT.

J is TRBJ2-5 and V is TRBV5-6; 9 nucleotides match TRBD1. This CDR3 spans 17 amino acids. The germline gives CDR1 SGHDT, CDR2 YYEEEE. Trimming at V came to 1 base and at J to 5 bases, leaving 12 bases not matched to a gene. Written as DNA, the CDR3 is TGTGCCAGCAGCTTGAGGGTCAGGACAGGGGCCTTCGAGACCCAGTACTTC. It specifies CASSLRVRTGAFETQYF.

There are many counts of this clonotype. This sequence joins TRBV7-8 and TRBJ2-3; D remains unclear. The CDR3 is made up of 17 amino acids. V was shortened by 2 bases and J by 4 bases, with 19 bases between the two germline ends. The germline CDR1 and CDR2 sequences are SGHVS and FQNEAQ. CDR3 sequence: CASSLSRAAKESDTQYF. The CDR3 DNA is TGTGCCAGCAGCTTATCACGGGCAGCGAAGGAGTCAGATACGCAGTATTTT.

This chain links TRBV7-2 with TRBJ1-1; D is perhaps TRBD1 (5 bases). CDR1 and CDR2 (germline): SGHTA, FQGNSA. The CDR3 covers 15 residues. V was pared by 4 bases and J by 4 bases, with 16 bases between. The CDR3 coding sequence is TGTGCCAGCAGCTCATCGGGGGTAATGGCCACTGAAGCTTTCTTT. This codes for CASSSSGVMATEAFF.

J is TRBJ2-7 and V is TRBV12-3 or TRBV12-4; TRBD1 might be the D (6 bases). The CDR3 extends over 15 amino acids. The V end was cut by 6 bases, the J end by 0 bases, with 15 bases between. The CDR3 region has the DNA TGTGCCAGCAGGCCTGGGGGCTCAAGCTCCTACGAGCAGTACTTC. This encodes CASRPGGSSSYEQYF.

This chain connects TRBV5-6 to TRBJ2-3; no definite D call. The ends were cut back, 0 bases at V and 5 bases at J, with 7 bases in the middle. The CDR3 loop spans 13 amino acids. Germline values: CDR1 SGHDT, CDR2 YYEEEE. The CDR3 region has the DNA TGTGCCAGCAGCTTGGAAGCGAGAGATACGCAGTATTTT. This translates into CASSLEARDTQYF.

This clonotype showed up many times. The chain carries TRBV6-2 or TRBV6-3 and TRBJ2-7; TRBD1 matches at 7 bases. The CDR3 loop spans 15 amino acids. Per germline, CDR1 MNHEY and CDR2 SVGEGT. Trimming removed 3 bases from V and 0 bases from J; junction bases left unmatched: 5. The CDR3 bases are TGTGCCAGCAGTTATACAGGGGACGGCTCCTACGAGCAGTACTTC. Encoded protein: CASSYTGDGSYEQYF.

This clonotype has more than one count but fewer than ten. The chain carries TRBV7-6 and TRBJ2-5; 11 bases are a match to TRBD2. Germline trimming cut 10 bases from V and 5 bases from J; bases unmatched to any gene: 9. The CDR3 has 14 residues. Germline V gene lookup returns CDR1 SGHVS and CDR2 FNYEAQ. The CDR3 region is CATVLAGVPETQYF. CDR3 nucleotides: TGTGCCACCGTACTAGCGGGAGTTCCCGAGACCCAGTACTTC. The full variable domain, in which reference TRBV7-6 and TRBJ2-5 provide the parts outside the CDR3, is GAGVSQSPRYKVTKRGQDVALRCDPISGHVSLYWYRQALGQGPEFLTYFNYEAQQDKSGLPNDRFSAERPEGSISTLTIQRTEQRDSAMYRCATVLAGVPETQYFGPGTRLLVL.

In this sample, this clonotype turned up once. V is TRBV5-1 and J is TRBJ2-2; D is possibly TRBD1 (6 bases). Germline V CDR1 and CDR2: SGHRS, YFSETQ. The CDR3 sequence is 16 residues long. V was trimmed by 2 bases and J by 1 base, leaving 12 bases between them. The CDR3 nucleotides read TGCGCCAGCAGCTTCTCAAGGGGGATGAACACCGGGGAGCTGTTTTTT. Residues: CASSFSRGMNTGELFF.

This clonotype was counted at least ten times. The chain has TRBV27 and TRBJ2-7; D ambiguous. This CDR3 comprises 14 residues. Trimming cost V 3 bases and J 2 bases, with 11 bases left between them. Germline CDR1 is MNHEY and CDR2 is SMNVEV (reference sequence). As DNA, the CDR3 is TGTGCCAGCAGTTTCGGGCTTGACGCCTACGAGCAGTACTTC. As protein: CASSFGLDAYEQYF.

There are a few counts of this clonotype. The CDR3: CASSLEVHLGRTGELFF. CDR3 DNA sequence: TGTGCCAGCAGCTTAGAAGTCCACCTTGGGAGGACCGGGGAGCTGTTTTTT. V gene TRBV7-9 combines with J gene TRBJ2-2; the D gene is possibly TRBD2 (6 bases). The CDR3 totals 17 residues. Germline assignment: CDR1 SEHNR and CDR2 FQNEAQ (reference sequence). V was shortened by 1 base and J by 5 bases, with 17 bases between the two germline ends.

This clonotype was detected a few times. The chain combines TRBV30 with TRBJ1-3; D remains ambiguous. Trimming removed 4 bases from V and 3 bases from J, with 10 bases in between. This CDR3 region has 13 residues. Germline assignment: CDR1 GTSNPN and CDR2 SVGIG (reference sequence). DNA of the CDR3: TGTGCCTGGAATTCAGGAGGTGGAAACACCATATATTTT. Protein sequence: CAWNSGGGNTIYF.

This clonotype was seen a handful of times. The chain employs TRBV14 and TRBJ2-1, with D perhaps assigned TRBD1 or TRBD2 (5 bases each). The germline V gene encodes CDR1 SGHDN and CDR2 FVKESK. This CDR3 region has 16 residues. V lost 1 base to trimming and J lost 5 bases, with 15 bases between them. DNA of the CDR3: TGTGCCAGCAGCCAAGTCTTCGGTTTGGGGGACAATGAGCAGTTCTTC. Its protein is CASSQVFGLGDNEQFF.

This clonotype has more than one count but fewer than ten. The chain joins TRBV24-1 to TRBJ2-1; 8 bases align to TRBD2. The ends lost 2 bases at V and 2 bases at J; junction bases unmatched: 4. The CDR3 totals 16 residues. Germline-derived CDR1 and CDR2 are KGHDR and SFDVKD. The CDR3 sequence is CATSDWGTSPYNEQFF. CDR3 DNA sequence: TGTGCCACCAGTGATTGGGGGACTAGTCCCTACAATGAGCAGTTCTTC.

This clonotype was recorded a few times. The chain joins TRBV11-2 to TRBJ2-5; 7 bases align to TRBD1. CDR1 and CDR2 (germline): SGHAT, FQNNGV. V lost 3 bases to trimming and J lost 3 bases; unmatched junction nucleotides: 10. The CDR3 covers 16 residues. The CDR3, as DNA: TGTGCCAGCAGCTTCAGCCGGGACAGACCGAAAGAGACCCAGTACTTC. This codes for CASSFSRDRPKETQYF. Together with reference TRBV11-2 and TRBJ2-5, the CDR3 gives the full variable domain: EAGVAQSPRYKIIEKRQSVAFWCNPISGHATLYWYQQILGQGPKLLIQFQNNGVVDDSQLPKDRFSAERLKGVDSTLKIQPAKLEDSAVYLCASSFSRDRPKETQYFGPGTRLLVL.

This sequence joins TRBV30 and TRBJ1-1; D gene uncertain. Germline assignment: CDR1 GTSNPN and CDR2 SVGIG (reference sequence). This CDR3 has 13 residues. V dropped 0 bases and J dropped 4 bases, with 9 bases sitting between them. This chain's CDR3 is CAWSVQTGTEAFF. Written as DNA, the CDR3 is TGTGCCTGGAGTGTACAGACTGGCACTGAAGCTTTCTTT.

CDR3 nucleotides: TGTGCCAGCAGTTTGTTGACGGGAGCCAATCAGCCCCAGCATTTT. This codes for CASSLLTGANQPQHF. The chain has TRBV27 and TRBJ1-5; D remains unclear. Trimming left V 3 bases short and J 3 bases short, with 12 bases between. CDR3 length equals 15 residues. Germline CDR1 is MNHEY and CDR2 is SMNVEV (reference sequence).

The chain is built from TRBV7-9 and TRBJ2-5; tentative D call: TRBD2 (6 bases). Between the trimmed V and J ends, which lost 4 bases and 0 bases, there was a span of 15 bases. CDR1 is SEHNR, CDR2 FQNEAQ, per germline (reference sequence). The CDR3 runs 16 residues. The CDR3 protein is CASSWPYRGNQETQYF. The CDR3 DNA reads TGTGCCAGCAGCTGGCCCTACCGGGGGAACCAAGAGACCCAGTACTTC.